The rows below give T cell receptor beta chains drawn from one sample of a study of blood T cell repertoires in COVID-19. Clones were read by immunoSEQ multiplex PCR, and TCRdb kept only the in-frame ones, dropping some. Among hundreds of thousands of clones listed, around 91% were seen once. Specimen: peripheral blood. The receptors here all came from a woman aged 18-29 years who had recovered from COVID-19. CDR3s include the opening cysteine and the closing phenylalanine or tryptophan. Fields, in order: D gene, clone size, V gene, J gene, CDR3 DNA, CDR3 protein. A D gene is named only where the DNA matches it firmly. Clone size is not always given. Where it is, it says once, few, many or a class for expanded clones.

>.|.|TRBV18|TRBJ2-2
TGTGCCAGCTCCCAGGGTCTCACCGGGGAGCTGTTTTTT
CASSQGLTGELFF
>.|.|TRBV12-5|TRBJ2-1
TGTGCTAGTGACCGGGGAGACAATGAGCAGTTCTTC
CASDRGDNEQFF
>TRBD1|.|TRBV29-1|TRBJ1-5
TGCAGCGTTGTAGAACAGGGGGCGGGAGGCAATCAGCCCCAGCATTTT
CSVVEQGAGGNQPQHF
>TRBD2|.|TRBV7-6|TRBJ2-3
TGTGCCAGCAGCCCCGGAGGGACTAGTTCTCTGTTCACAGATACGCAGTATTTT
CASSPGGTSSLFTDTQYF
>TRBD1|.|TRBV29-1|TRBJ2-3
TGCAGCGTTGACACGCGCCAGGGGGCTAGGACAGATACGCAGTATTTT
CSVDTRQGARTDTQYF
>TRBD2|.|TRBV11-3|TRBJ2-2
TGTGCCAGCAGCTTAGTTCTAGCGGGAGGAACCGGGGAGCTGTTTTTT
CASSLVLAGGTGELFF
>TRBD1|.|TRBV30|TRBJ1-2
TGTGCCTGGAGTATTACAGGGGATGGCTACACCTTC
CAWSITGDGYTF
>TRBD2|.|TRBV11-2|TRBJ2-1
TGTGCCAGCAGCCGCCTACTAGCGGGAGTAGGCAATGAGCAGTTCTTC
CASSRLLAGVGNEQFF
>TRBD1|.|TRBV2|TRBJ1-1
TGTGCCAGCAGTACCGGACAGGTTAACACTGAAGCTTTCTTT
CASSTGQVNTEAFF
>TRBD2|.|TRBV11-3|TRBJ2-1
TGTGCCAGCAGCTCTCCGGGACTAGCGGGGCACAATGAGCAGTTCTTC
CASSSPGLAGHNEQFF
>TRBD1|.|TRBV5-6|TRBJ1-5
TGTGCCAGCAGCTTATGGGACAGGCTGGGCCAGCCCCAGCATTTT
CASSLWDRLGQPQHF
>.|.|TRBV15|TRBJ2-1
TGTGCCACCAGCAGAGATCCCGCGGCAGACCCCTACAATGAGCAGTTCTTC
CATSRDPAADPYNEQFF
>.|.|TRBV27|TRBJ2-3
TGTGCCAGCCGGAGCTGGGGGCCGCCAGATACGCAGTATTTT
CASRSWGPPDTQYF
>.|once|TRBV7-8|TRBJ2-3
TGTGCCAGCAGCTCCCAGCGGTCCGGTACGCAGTATTTT
CASSSQRSGTQYF
>.|.|TRBV4-3|TRBJ1-5
TGCGCCAGCAGCCAAGAGCCAGGGCTAAATCAGCCCCAGCATTTT
CASSQEPGLNQPQHF
>TRBD2|once|TRBV5-6|TRBJ2-1
TGTGCCAGCAGCTATACGGGAGGGCGACGATACAATGAGCAGTTCTTC
CASSYTGGRRYNEQFF
>.|.|TRBV9|TRBJ1-1
TGTGCCAGCAGCGTAGCCCCGGGGGGGATGAACACTGAAGCTTTCTTT
CASSVAPGGMNTEAFF
>.|.|TRBV27|TRBJ1-1
TGTGCCAGCAGTTTTAGTAGCGCAGGGAACACTGAAGCTTTCTTT
CASSFSSAGNTEAFF
>.|.|TRBV6-5|TRBJ1-1
TGTGCCAGCAGTTACTCCAGGGGAAGGACTGAAGCTTTCTTT
CASSYSRGRTEAFF
>.|.|TRBV12-5|TRBJ2-3
TGTGCTAGTGGTTTGGGCCGAGCGGGAGATACGCAGTATTTT
CASGLGRAGDTQYF
>TRBD2|once|TRBV5-6|TRBJ2-2
TGTGCCAGCGCATCCGGGAGGAGGGCGAACACCGGGGAGCTGTTTTTT
CASASGRRANTGELFF
>.|.|TRBV9|TRBJ2-5
TGTGCCAGCAATATACAGGGAAACCGAGAGACCCAGTACTTC
CASNIQGNRETQYF
>TRBD1|.|TRBV7-9|TRBJ1-4
TGTGCCAGCAGACACATTCGACAGGGGACTAATGAAAAACTGTTTTTT
CASRHIRQGTNEKLFF
>TRBD1|.|TRBV9|TRBJ1-2
TGTGCCAGCAGCGTAGCGCGGACAGGGTTATTTGGGGGCTACACCTTC
CASSVARTGLFGGYTF
>.|.|TRBV11-3|TRBJ2-6
TGTGCCAGCAGCTCCGTCTGGCGGGGTTCTGGGGCCAACGTCCTGACTTTC
CASSSVWRGSGANVLTF
>TRBD2|.|TRBV6-1|TRBJ2-1
TGTGCCAGCAGTGAAGTCGGGGGGAGCGTCGATGAGCAGTTCTTC
CASSEVGGSVDEQFF
>TRBD1|.|TRBV7-2|TRBJ1-2
TGTGCCAGCAGATTCGGGACAGCCACATGGAGCTACACCTTC
CASRFGTATWSYTF
>TRBD1|once|TRBV10-1|TRBJ1-4
TGCGCCAGCAGCGCAGGGACAGGGGGAAAGGAAAAACTGTTTTTT
CASSAGTGGKEKLFF
>.|.|TRBV10-3|TRBJ1-1
TGTGCCACCGGGGGATGGGGGGACACTGAAGCTTTCTTT
CATGGWGDTEAFF
>.|few|TRBV27|TRBJ1-6
TGTGCCAGCAGGAGCTCCTATAATTCACCCCTCCACTTT
CASRSSYNSPLHF
>TRBD2|.|TRBV9|TRBJ2-1
TGTGCCAGCAGCGTAGACGGAGGGACTAGCGGGTACAATGAGCAGTTCTTC
CASSVDGGTSGYNEQFF
>.|.|TRBV27|TRBJ1-1
TGTGCCAGCTCCCCCCGCCGGGGTCACACTGAAGCTTTCTTT
CASSPRRGHTEAFF
>TRBD2|few|TRBV7-2|TRBJ2-2
TGTGCCAGCAGATCCCTAGCGGGAGGCACCGGGGAGCTGTTTTTT
CASRSLAGGTGELFF
>.|.|TRBV7-8|TRBJ2-3
TGTGCCAGCAGCTTTTGGGAGGTCGATACGCAGTATTTT
CASSFWEVDTQYF
>TRBD2|.|TRBV27|TRBJ2-1
TGTGCCAGCAGTGCCGGACTAGCGGGATCATGGAATGAGCAGTTCTTC
CASSAGLAGSWNEQFF
>.|.|TRBV18|TRBJ2-1
TGTGCCAGCTCACCGACAGTTAGCTCCTACAATGAGCAGTTCTTC
CASSPTVSSYNEQFF
>TRBD1|.|TRBV5-6|TRBJ1-2
TGTGCCAGCAGCCTACCAGGACAGCAGGGGGGTAACTATGGCTACACCTTC
CASSLPGQQGGNYGYTF
>.|.|TRBV19|TRBJ1-5
TGTGCCAGTAGTATCGGGGGGGCGGACAATCAGCCCCAGCATTTT
CASSIGGADNQPQHF
>TRBD1|.|TRBV29-1|TRBJ1-6
TGCAGCGTCAGATTCAGCACAGGGGATTCACCCCTCCACTTT
CSVRFSTGDSPLHF
>.|.|TRBV27|TRBJ1-2
TGTGCCAGCAGTTATACAGGGTCAGGCTATGGCTACACCTTC
CASSYTGSGYGYTF
>TRBD2|.|TRBV30|TRBJ2-1
TGTGCTCGGACTAGCGGGAGCGGTGAGCAGTTCTTC
CARTSGSGEQFF
>TRBD1|.|TRBV24-1|TRBJ2-3
TGTGCCACCAGTGATCTTGGACAGGGGATGCAGTATTTT
CATSDLGQGMQYF
>.|.|TRBV2|TRBJ1-2
TGTGCCAGCATCAGAAAATATGGCTACACCTTC
CASIRKYGYTF
>.|once|TRBV27|TRBJ2-5
TGTGCCAGCAGAAGTAGGTCTAGCGCTCAAGAGACCCAGTACTTC
CASRSRSSAQETQYF